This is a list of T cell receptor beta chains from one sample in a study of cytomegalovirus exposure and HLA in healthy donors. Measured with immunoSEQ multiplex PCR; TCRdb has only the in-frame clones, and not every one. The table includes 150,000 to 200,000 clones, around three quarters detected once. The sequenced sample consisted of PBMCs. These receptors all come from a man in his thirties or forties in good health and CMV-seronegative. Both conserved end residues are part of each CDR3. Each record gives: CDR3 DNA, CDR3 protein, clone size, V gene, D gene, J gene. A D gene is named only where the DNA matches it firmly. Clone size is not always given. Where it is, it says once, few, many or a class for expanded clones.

TGTGCCTGGAGTGCACTTGCGGGAGGGCCTTACAATGAGCAGTTCTTC CAWSALAGGPYNEQFF . TRBV30 TRBD2 TRBJ2-1
TGTGCCAGCAACCCTTCCCCTACAGGGTTGGGGGAGACCCAGTACTTC CASNPSPTGLGETQYF . TRBV27 . TRBJ2-5
TGTGCCGCCCCCTCTAGCGGGGTAAACAATGAGCAGTTCTTC CAAPSSGVNNEQFF few TRBV28 TRBD2 TRBJ2-1
TGTGCCAGCAGGGGGACAGGGTCCTACGAGCAGTACTTC CASRGTGSYEQYF once TRBV6-5 TRBD1 TRBJ2-7
TGTGCCAGCAGACCAACAGGGGGCCCCGGGGAGCTGTTTTTT CASRPTGGPGELFF . TRBV7-3 TRBD1 TRBJ2-2
TGTGCCAGCAGTGTACAGGGGGCGAGCAATCAGCCCCAGCATTTT CASSVQGASNQPQHF . TRBV6-1 TRBD1 TRBJ1-5
TGTGCCAGCAGCTTACCAGGGCAGCAGTACTTC CASSLPGQQYF . TRBV5-5 . TRBJ2-7
TGTGCCAGCACACGAGGGATCGACTACGAGCAGTACTTC CASTRGIDYEQYF few TRBV6-1 . TRBJ2-7
TGCAGCGTTGAAGATTCGGGGGGCGGGGAGCTGTTTTTT CSVEDSGGGELFF few TRBV29-1 TRBD2 TRBJ2-2
TGTGCCATCAGCAGCACAGGGACCCCGTACGAGCAGTACTTC CAISSTGTPYEQYF . TRBV10-3 . TRBJ2-7
TGTGCCAGCAGAGCCGGGACAGGGGGCTTAGGGCAGTACTTC CASRAGTGGLGQYF . TRBV7-2 TRBD1 TRBJ2-5
TGTGCCAGCAGTTCTCCCCGACGGGGCTACGAGCAGTACTTC CASSSPRRGYEQYF . TRBV28 . TRBJ2-7
TGTGCCAGCAGTACCCGTGACAGGGGAGAGACCCAGTACTTC CASSTRDRGETQYF . TRBV27 TRBD1 TRBJ2-5
TGTGCCAGCAGTTTACTAAGAAATTCAGAAGCTTTCTTT CASSLLRNSEAFF . TRBV28 . TRBJ1-1
TGTGCCTGGAGAGGTAGGGGGCAGGTCGAGCAGTACTTC CAWRGRGQVEQYF . TRBV30 TRBD1 TRBJ2-7
TGTGCCAGCAGTGATATACTAGCGGTTGGGGAGCTGTTTTTT CASSDILAVGELFF . TRBV27 TRBD2 TRBJ2-2
TGTGCCAGCAGCTCGGGGTTGGCCGTCACAGATACGCAGTATTTT CASSSGLAVTDTQYF . TRBV7-7 . TRBJ2-3
TGTGCCAGCAGCTCGGACGGGGGGGGCTACACCTTC CASSSDGGGYTF . TRBV13 . TRBJ1-2
TGTGCCAGCAGCCAAGATGGGGCGGGAGAGAGTAGAGATACGCAGTATTTT CASSQDGAGESRDTQYF . TRBV4-2 TRBD2 TRBJ2-3
TGCGCCAGCAGCTTACAGACCGCGACTGAAGCTTTCTTT CASSLQTATEAFF . TRBV5-1 . TRBJ1-1
TGCGCCAGCAGCCATCTGACAGGGATCACCTACGAGCAGTACTTC CASSHLTGITYEQYF few TRBV4-1 TRBD1 TRBJ2-7
TGTGCCTGGACTAGCGGGAGCTCCTACAATGAGCAGTTCTTC CAWTSGSSYNEQFF few TRBV30 TRBD2 TRBJ2-1
TGTGCCAGCAGCTTAGGAGCGGCGGGAGGTGAGCAGTACTTC CASSLGAAGGEQYF . TRBV7-9 TRBD2 TRBJ2-7
TGTGCCAGCAGCCCTAATAGCGGGAGGATGGCAGATACGCAGTATTTT CASSPNSGRMADTQYF . TRBV7-2 TRBD2 TRBJ2-3
TGTGCCAGCAGCGCCCACATTAATCAGCCCCAGCATTTT CASSAHINQPQHF . TRBV9 . TRBJ1-5
TGTGCCAGCAGCCAAGATGGGAGCTCTGGGGCCAACGTCCTGACTTTC CASSQDGSSGANVLTF . TRBV14 . TRBJ2-6
TGCGCCAGCAGTGAGTCGACGGGATGGACAGATACGCAGTATTTT CASSESTGWTDTQYF . TRBV10-1 . TRBJ2-3
TGTGCCAGCAGTGAAGCGAGGACAGGGACCTGGTATGGCTACACCTTC CASSEARTGTWYGYTF . TRBV6-1 TRBD1 TRBJ1-2
TGTGCCAGCAGCGTAGGGGGACAGGGCAACTATGGCTACACCTTC CASSVGGQGNYGYTF . TRBV9 TRBD1 TRBJ1-2
TGTGCCAGCAGTGAATATGGGGGCTTAGTGACTGAAGCTTTCTTT CASSEYGGLVTEAFF . TRBV25-1 . TRBJ1-1
TGTGCCAGCAGACCTAAGGACAGGGTAAACACTGAAGCTTTCTTT CASRPKDRVNTEAFF . TRBV7-9 TRBD1 TRBJ1-1
TGTGCCAGCTCACCACCCCCCCCAGATGAGCAGTTCTTC CASSPPPPDEQFF . TRBV18 . TRBJ2-1
TGCGCCAGCAGCCCGGCCTACACAGGGAGCGACAATCAGCCCCAGCATTTT CASSPAYTGSDNQPQHF . TRBV5-1 . TRBJ1-5
TGTGCCAGCAGCGGGATAGCGGGAAGCTCCTACAATGAGCAGTTCTTC CASSGIAGSSYNEQFF . TRBV5-6 TRBD2 TRBJ2-1
TGTGCCAGCAGCAATTCCTTAGCGGGAGGGACGAAGGAGCAGTACTTC CASSNSLAGGTKEQYF . TRBV21-1 . TRBJ2-7
TGTGCCAGCAGTTTAGTCGGGGAGGGTCAGCCCCAGCATTTT CASSLVGEGQPQHF . TRBV28 . TRBJ1-5
TGTGCCAGCAGTGAATCCGGGACTAGAAACAATGAGCAGTTCTTC CASSESGTRNNEQFF . TRBV6-1 TRBD2 TRBJ2-1
TGTGCCAGCAGGATGGAGGGGGCTTGGGAGCTGTTTTTT CASRMEGAWELFF . TRBV11-2 . TRBJ2-2
TGTGCCAGCAGTTTAGCGCGGACTAGCCCTACAGATACGCAGTATTTT CASSLARTSPTDTQYF . TRBV28 TRBD2 TRBJ2-3
TGTGCCAGCAGCCAAGTCGCGTGGGCAGGAACTGAAGCTTTCTTT CASSQVAWAGTEAFF . TRBV4-2 . TRBJ1-1
TGTGCCAGCAGCGCCGGACAGGACGATGAGCAGTTCTTC CASSAGQDDEQFF . TRBV6-1 TRBD1 TRBJ2-1
TGTGCCAGCAGTCTTCGACAGGGGCCAAATCAGCCCCAGCATTTT CASSLRQGPNQPQHF . TRBV6-5 TRBD1 TRBJ1-5
TGTGCCAGCAGCTTACGGCTAGCGGGAACCAATGAGCAGTTCTTC CASSLRLAGTNEQFF . TRBV5-4 TRBD2 TRBJ2-1
TGTGCCAGCAGTCGGGTCCGACAGGATAACCTCAATCAGCCCCAGCATTTT CASSRVRQDNLNQPQHF . TRBV28 . TRBJ1-5
TGTGCCAGCAGTGACGACAGATATCAGCCCCAGCATTTT CASSDDRYQPQHF . TRBV2 . TRBJ1-5
TGTGCCAGCAGCTTGAACAGGAACAATGAGCAGTTCTTC CASSLNRNNEQFF few TRBV7-3 . TRBJ2-1
TGTGCCAGTAGTATAGCACAGGGGTCCTATGGCTACACCTTC CASSIAQGSYGYTF . TRBV19 TRBD1 TRBJ1-2
TGCGCCAGCAGTGACCACAGGGGGCGGCCCCACGAGCAGTACTTC CASSDHRGRPHEQYF . TRBV10-1 TRBD1 TRBJ2-7
TGTGCCAGCCTTCTGGGGGGGCACACTGAAGCTTTCTTT CASLLGGHTEAFF . TRBV6-5 . TRBJ1-1
TGTGCCAGCAGCCCCGGACAGGGGAACACTGAAGCTTTCTTT CASSPGQGNTEAFF . TRBV7-9 TRBD1 TRBJ1-1
TGTGCCTGGAGTCTTAGCGGGAGTGGGGATGAGCAGTTCTTC CAWSLSGSGDEQFF . TRBV30 TRBD2 TRBJ2-1
TGCGCCAGCAGCCAAGGCGGGACTGCCTACAATGAGCAGTTCTTC CASSQGGTAYNEQFF . TRBV4-1 . TRBJ2-1
TGTGCCAGCAGCCTCTCCCCCACAGGGATGTTCCCCTACGAGCAGTACTTC CASSLSPTGMFPYEQYF . TRBV7-9 . TRBJ2-7